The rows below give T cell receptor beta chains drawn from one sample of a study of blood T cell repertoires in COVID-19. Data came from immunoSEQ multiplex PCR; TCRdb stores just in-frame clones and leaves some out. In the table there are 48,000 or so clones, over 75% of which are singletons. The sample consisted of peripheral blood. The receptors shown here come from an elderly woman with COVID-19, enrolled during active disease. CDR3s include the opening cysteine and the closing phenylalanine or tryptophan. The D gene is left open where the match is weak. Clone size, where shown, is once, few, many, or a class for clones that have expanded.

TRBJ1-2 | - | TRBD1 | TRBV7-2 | TGTGCCAGCAGCGTTAGACAGGGGGCGATTTCGTGGTATGGCTACACCTTC | CASSVRQGAISWYGYTF
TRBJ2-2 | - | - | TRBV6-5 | TGTGCCAGCACCGCGGGCAGGGGTGTCACCGGGGAGCTGTTTTTT | CASTAGRGVTGELFF
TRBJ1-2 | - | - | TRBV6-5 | TGTGCCAGCAGGACCGAGACTAGGGGCCACTATGGCTACACCTTC | CASRTETRGHYGYTF
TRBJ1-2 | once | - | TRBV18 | TGTGCCAGCTCACCACACAGAGACTATGGCTACACCTTC | CASSPHRDYGYTF
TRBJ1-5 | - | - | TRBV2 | TGTGCCAGCAGTGTCCGAACAGGGATTGGGAGCAATCAGCCCCAGCATTTT | CASSVRTGIGSNQPQHF
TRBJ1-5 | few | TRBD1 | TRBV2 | TGTGCCAGCAGAAGGACAGGGGGCCATCAGCCCCAGCATTTT | CASRRTGGHQPQHF
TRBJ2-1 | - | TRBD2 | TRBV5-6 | TGTGCCAGCAGCCCAGCGGGAGTTTGGTACAATGAGCAGTTCTTC | CASSPAGVWYNEQFF
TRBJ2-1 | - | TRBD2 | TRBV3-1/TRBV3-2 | TGTGCCAGCACCTTAGCGGGAGGACCACCCTCTTACAATGAGCAGTTCTTC | CASTLAGGPPSYNEQFF
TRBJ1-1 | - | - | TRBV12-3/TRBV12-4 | TGTGCCAGCAGTCCGCGGATCGGTGAAGCTTTCTTT | CASSPRIGEAFF
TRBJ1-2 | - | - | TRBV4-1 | TGCGCCAGCAGCCAAGATCTCCTCGAGGGAAGCCATGGCTACACCTTC | CASSQDLLEGSHGYTF
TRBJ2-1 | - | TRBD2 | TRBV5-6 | TGTGCCAGCCGCTCTAGCGGGAGGGCCCTGGATCCGTTCTTC | CASRSSGRALDPFF
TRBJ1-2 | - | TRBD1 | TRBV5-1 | TGCGCCAGCAGCTCCGGGACAGGGTGGGGAATTAACTATGGCTACACCTTC | CASSSGTGWGINYGYTF
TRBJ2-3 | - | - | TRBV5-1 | TGCGCCAGCAGCCCCTTAGCTAGCACAGATACGCAGTATTTT | CASSPLASTDTQYF
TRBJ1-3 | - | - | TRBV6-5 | TGTGCCACCCGGCGGACATCTTCCTCTGGAAACACCATATATTTT | CATRRTSSSGNTIYF
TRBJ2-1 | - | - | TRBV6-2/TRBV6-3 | TGTGCCAGCAGTTACCTAGGACTTCGGAATGAGCAGTTCTTC | CASSYLGLRNEQFF
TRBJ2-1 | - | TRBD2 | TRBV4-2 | TGTGCCAGCAGCCGGACTAGTACCTTGTACGATGAGCAGTTCTTC | CASSRTSTLYDEQFF
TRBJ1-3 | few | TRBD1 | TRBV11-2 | TGTGCCAGCAGCCCCGCAGGGGGCCATGGAAACACCATATATTTT | CASSPAGGHGNTIYF
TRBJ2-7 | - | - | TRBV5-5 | TGTGCCAGCATCATAGACGGGGGTAGGGACGAGCAGTACTTC | CASIIDGGRDEQYF
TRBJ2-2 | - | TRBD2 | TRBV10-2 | TGCGCCAGTAGCGGGAGGGCCAAGACCGGGGAGCTGTTTTTT | CASSGRAKTGELFF
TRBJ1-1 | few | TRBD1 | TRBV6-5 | TGTGCCAGCAGTCAGAGGGGGCTACGTGCTTTCTTT | CASSQRGLRAFF